This T cell receptor (beta chain) originates from a study of cytomegalovirus exposure and HLA in healthy donors. About this clone itself: Its antigen remains unidentified.

Overall study results and limits: The investigators catalogued 150 to 200 TCR beta chains as cytomegalovirus-associated.

The PCR employed 60 Vbeta primers together with 13 Jbeta primers. Data came from immunoSEQ multiplex PCR; TCRdb stores just in-frame clones and leaves some out. Of about 130,000 clones detected, 70% to 90% appear once; the ten largest clones hold around 19%. Germline CDR1 SGHTS, CDR2 YDEGEE. V lost 4 bases to trimming and J lost 0 bases; unmatched junction nucleotides: 9. This CDR3 contains 17 residues. This chain joins TRBV5-8 and TRBJ2-7; TRBD2 matches at 11 bases. This TCR came from a man younger than 35 in good health and CMV-seropositive. Sequencing was carried out using PBMCs. The CDR3 region has the DNA TGTGCCAGCAGCCGCGGGACTAGCGGAACTTACTCCTACGAGCAGTACTTC. Its translation: CASSRGTSGTYSYEQYF. Filled out from reference TRBV5-8 and TRBJ2-7, the complete variable domain reads EAGVTQSPTHLIKTRGQQATLRCSPISGHTSVYWYQQALGLGLQFLLWYDEGEERNRGNFPPRFSGRQFPNYSSELNVNALELEDSALYLCASSRGTSGTYSYEQYFGPGTRLTVT.